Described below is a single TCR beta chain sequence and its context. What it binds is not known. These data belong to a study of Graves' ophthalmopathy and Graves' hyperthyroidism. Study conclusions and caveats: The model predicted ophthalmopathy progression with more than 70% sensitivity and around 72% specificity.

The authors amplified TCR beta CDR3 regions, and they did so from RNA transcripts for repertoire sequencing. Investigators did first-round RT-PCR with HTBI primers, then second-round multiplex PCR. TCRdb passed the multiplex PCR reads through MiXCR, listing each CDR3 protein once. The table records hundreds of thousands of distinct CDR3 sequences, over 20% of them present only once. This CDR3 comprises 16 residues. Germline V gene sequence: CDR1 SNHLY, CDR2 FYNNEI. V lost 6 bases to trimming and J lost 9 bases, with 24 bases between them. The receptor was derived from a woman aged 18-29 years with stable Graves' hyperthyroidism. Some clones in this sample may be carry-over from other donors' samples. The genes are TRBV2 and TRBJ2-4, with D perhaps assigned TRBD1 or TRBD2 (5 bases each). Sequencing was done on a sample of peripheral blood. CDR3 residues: CASSRTTGTRRSIQYF. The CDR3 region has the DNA TGTGCCAGCAGCCGAACCACGGGGACGCGCAGGAGCATTCAGTACTTC. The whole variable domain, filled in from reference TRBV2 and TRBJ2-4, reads EPEVTQTPSHQVTQMGQEVILRCVPISNHLYFYWYRQILGQKVEFLVSFYNNEISEKSEIFDDQFSVERPDGSNFTLKIRSTKLEDSAMYFCASSRTTGTRRSIQYFGAGTRLSVL.